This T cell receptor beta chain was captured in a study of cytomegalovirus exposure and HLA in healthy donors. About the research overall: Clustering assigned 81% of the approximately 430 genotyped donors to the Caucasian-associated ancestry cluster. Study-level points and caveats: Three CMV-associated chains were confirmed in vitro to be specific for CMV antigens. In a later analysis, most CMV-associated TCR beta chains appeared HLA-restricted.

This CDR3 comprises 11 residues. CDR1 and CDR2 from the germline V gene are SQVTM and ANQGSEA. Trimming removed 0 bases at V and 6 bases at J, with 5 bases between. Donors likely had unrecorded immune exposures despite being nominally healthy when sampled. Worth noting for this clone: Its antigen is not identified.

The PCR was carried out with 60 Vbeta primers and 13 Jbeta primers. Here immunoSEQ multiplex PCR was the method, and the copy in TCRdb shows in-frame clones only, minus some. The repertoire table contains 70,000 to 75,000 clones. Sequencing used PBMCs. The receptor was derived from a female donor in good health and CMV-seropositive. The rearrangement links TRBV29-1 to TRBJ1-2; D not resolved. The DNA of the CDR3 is TGCAGCGTTGAAGATGGGCATGGCTACACCTTC. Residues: CSVEDGHGYTF.